Listed below are T cell receptor beta chains from one sample, sequenced in a study of blood T cell repertoires in COVID-19. The method was immunoSEQ multiplex PCR; TCRdb's version includes in-frame clones alone and lacks a portion of them. The sample holds some 180,000 clones; roughly 93% are singletons and the top ten take around 5%. The sequencing sample was made of peripheral blood. All receptors come from a man between 18 and 35 years old with COVID-19, enrolled during active disease. CDR3s include the opening cysteine and the closing phenylalanine or tryptophan. A D gene is named only where the DNA matches it firmly. Clone size is not always given. Where it is, it says once, few, many or a class for expanded clones.

CDR3 protein	CDR3 DNA	V gene	D gene	J gene	clone size
CASSIRFGGRGKQYEQYF	TGTGCCAGTAGTATTCGGTTTGGTGGGCGGGGAAAGCAATACGAGCAGTACTTC	TRBV19	-	TRBJ2-7	once
CATSAPINNEQFF	TGTGCCACCAGTGCCCCAATCAACAATGAGCAGTTCTTC	TRBV24-1	-	TRBJ2-1	-
CASIGAESYGYTF	TGTGCCAGCATTGGGGCAGAGTCCTATGGCTACACCTTC	TRBV6-5	-	TRBJ1-2	-
CASSLPGLNSPLHF	TGTGCCAGCAGTTTACCAGGGCTTAATTCACCCCTCCACTTT	TRBV27	-	TRBJ1-6	-
CASSLSRGGDYGYTF	TGTGCCAGCAGCTTATCAAGGGGAGGAGACTATGGCTACACCTTC	TRBV11-2	-	TRBJ1-2	once
CASHRTGGEWEQYF	TGTGCCAGCCATAGGACAGGGGGCGAATGGGAGCAGTACTTC	TRBV7-2	TRBD1	TRBJ2-7	-
CASSRLAGRLGEQYF	TGCGCCAGCAGTCGCCTGGCGGGTCGTCTAGGCGAGCAGTACTTC	TRBV23-1	-	TRBJ2-7	-
CSASSFATLGTDTQYF	TGCAGTGCTAGTTCGTTTGCTACCCTCGGCACAGATACGCAGTATTTT	TRBV20-1	-	TRBJ2-3	-
CASSLEAGQGGNYGYTF	TGTGCCAGCAGCTTAGAGGCTGGGCAGGGGGGAAACTATGGCTACACCTTC	TRBV7-9	TRBD1	TRBJ1-2	few
CAWTVRGSSSNEQFF	TGTGCCTGGACCGTCAGAGGATCGAGCTCCAATGAGCAGTTCTTC	TRBV30	-	TRBJ2-1	-
CASSSPPDTSYEQYF	TGTGCCAGCAGTTCGCCCCCGGACACCTCCTACGAGCAGTACTTC	TRBV27	-	TRBJ2-7	-
CASSQEINRESSQYF	TGTGCCAGCAGCCAAGAAATCAACAGGGAAAGCTCGCAGTATTTT	TRBV4-2	-	TRBJ2-3	-
CASSSRASVTYEQYF	TGTGCCAGCAGTTCCAGAGCTAGCGTTACCTACGAGCAGTACTTC	TRBV27	-	TRBJ2-7	-
CASSTPQQTSGGDEQFF	TGTGCCAGCAGCACCCCCCAACAGACTAGCGGAGGGGATGAGCAGTTCTTC	TRBV7-9	TRBD2	TRBJ2-1	-
CASSSPESSNLNTEAFF	TGTGCCAGCAGCTCGCCCGAGTCATCCAATCTGAACACTGAAGCTTTCTTT	TRBV7-9	-	TRBJ1-1	-
CASSQARGVYGYTF	TGCGCCAGCAGCCAAGCCAGGGGGGTCTATGGCTACACCTTC	TRBV4-1	TRBD1	TRBJ1-2	-
CASSYGQFDSPLHF	TGTGCCAGCAGTTATGGACAGTTTGATTCACCCCTCCACTTT	TRBV27	-	TRBJ1-6	-
CASSPHTPPAGKAFF	TGTGCCAGTAGTCCCCATACCCCCCCGGCGGGGAAAGCTTTCTTT	TRBV19	-	TRBJ1-1	-
CASSGDSYEQYF	TGTGCCAGCAGCGGAGATTCCTACGAGCAGTACTTC	TRBV9	-	TRBJ2-7	few
CASSQATGAQETQYF	TGCGCCAGCAGCCAGGCGACAGGGGCCCAAGAGACCCAGTACTTC	TRBV4-3	TRBD1	TRBJ2-5	-
CASSPSGAEAFF	TGTGCCAGCAGCCCCTCCGGAGCTGAAGCTTTCTTT	TRBV7-9	-	TRBJ1-1	-
CASSPVAGATDTQYF	TGTGCCAGCAGCCCGGTGGCGGGAGCCACAGATACGCAGTATTTT	TRBV7-2	TRBD2	TRBJ2-3	once
CSVVASGTVDTQYF	TGCAGCGTTGTCGCTAGCGGGACGGTAGATACGCAGTATTTT	TRBV29-1	TRBD2	TRBJ2-3	few
CASSVGTDYEKLLF	TGTGCCAGCAGCGTAGGGACAGATTATGAAAAACTGCTTTTT	TRBV9	-	TRBJ1-4	-
CASSHRDRGSYEQYF	TGCGCCAGCAGCCACCGGGACAGGGGATCCTACGAGCAGTACTTC	TRBV4-1	TRBD1	TRBJ2-7	-
CARTSRDRPYEQYF	TGTGCCAGGACCTCCCGGGACAGACCCTACGAGCAGTACTTC	TRBV5-8	TRBD1	TRBJ2-7	-
CASSLGGQPQHF	TGTGCCAGCAGTTTGGGCGGGCAGCCCCAGCATTTT	TRBV28	-	TRBJ1-5	-
CASSPTGVYGYTF	TGTGCCAGCAGCCCGACAGGAGTTTATGGCTACACCTTC	TRBV11-2	-	TRBJ1-2	-
CASTPGGRRTDTQYF	TGTGCCAGCACCCCAGGGGGGAGGCGCACAGATACGCAGTATTTT	TRBV3-1/TRBV3-2	-	TRBJ2-3	-
CASSSSDRGRDSPLHF	TGTGCCAGCAGTTCTTCCGACAGGGGCCGGGATTCACCCCTCCACTTT	TRBV6-6	TRBD1	TRBJ1-6	-
CATSRDWLATVGNEQFF	TGTGCCACCAGCAGAGATTGGCTAGCGACTGTGGGCAATGAGCAGTTCTTC	TRBV15	-	TRBJ2-1	-
CASSIATGSGYTF	TGTGCCAGTAGTATCGCCACGGGGAGTGGCTACACCTTC	TRBV19	-	TRBJ1-2	-
CASSVAGENQPQHF	TGTGCCAGCAGCGTAGCAGGGGAGAATCAGCCCCAGCATTTT	TRBV9	-	TRBJ1-5	-
CASSRRGLGTSGHNEQFF	TGTGCCAGCAGCCGTCGAGGGCTCGGGACTAGCGGTCACAATGAGCAGTTCTTC	TRBV7-2	TRBD2	TRBJ2-1	-
CASRSNRGRAVNYGYTF	TGTGCCAGCAGATCAAACAGGGGAAGGGCCGTCAACTATGGCTACACCTTC	TRBV11-2	TRBD1	TRBJ1-2	-
CASSLLRLAGWNEQYF	TGCGCCAGCAGCCTCCTAAGACTAGCTGGATGGAACGAGCAGTACTTC	TRBV4-1	TRBD2	TRBJ2-7	-
CASSLGQGVGEQYF	TGCGCCAGCAGCTTGGGACAGGGGGTTGGCGAGCAGTACTTC	TRBV5-1	TRBD1	TRBJ2-7	-
CASSPHPDSIQETQYF	TGTGCCAGCAGCCCACACCCTGACTCGATTCAAGAGACCCAGTACTTC	TRBV9	-	TRBJ2-5	-
CASSQFGENEKLFF	TGTGCCAGCAGCCAATTCGGGGAAAATGAAAAACTGTTTTTT	TRBV4-2	-	TRBJ1-4	many
CASTLAGISYEQYF	TGTGCCAGCACCCTCGCGGGTATCTCCTACGAGCAGTACTTC	TRBV11-2	-	TRBJ2-7	-
CASSYTIGLDYNEQFF	TGTGCCAGCAGTTACACTATTGGACTGGACTACAATGAGCAGTTCTTC	TRBV6-5	-	TRBJ2-1	-
CASRTGFAGELFF	TGTGCCAGCCGGACGGGATTCGCGGGGGAGCTGTTTTTT	TRBV27	-	TRBJ2-2	-
CASKDRTNTGELFF	TGTGCCAGTAAGGACAGAACGAACACCGGGGAGCTGTTTTTT	TRBV19	-	TRBJ2-2	-
CASSLSQGRANEKLFF	TGTGCCAGCAGCTTGAGTCAGGGAAGGGCTAATGAAAAACTGTTTTTT	TRBV5-4	-	TRBJ1-4	-
CASSPRGTGGNEQFF	TGTGCCAGCAGTCCTAGGGGGACAGGGGGCAATGAGCAGTTCTTC	TRBV11-2	TRBD1	TRBJ2-1	-
CASSALASGNFYEQYF	TGTGCCAGCAGCGCTCTCGCTAGCGGAAACTTCTACGAGCAGTACTTC	TRBV9	TRBD2	TRBJ2-7	-
CASSLAGQLISYNEQFF	TGCGCCAGCAGCTTGGCCGGACAGCTTATCTCCTACAATGAGCAGTTCTTC	TRBV5-1	-	TRBJ2-1	-
CASSYPGTGNYGYTF	TGTGCCAGCAGTTACCCCGGGACAGGGAACTATGGCTACACCTTC	TRBV6-6	TRBD1	TRBJ1-2	-
CASSGVYSNQPQHF	TGTGCCAGTAGTGGAGTTTATAGCAATCAGCCCCAGCATTTT	TRBV19	-	TRBJ1-5	few
CASSGKREGEETQYF	TGTGCCAGTAGTGGAAAGCGGGAGGGCGAAGAGACCCAGTACTTC	TRBV19	TRBD2	TRBJ2-5	-
CASSPWTGDYNEQFF	TGTGCCAGCAGCCCCTGGACAGGAGACTACAATGAGCAGTTCTTC	TRBV14	TRBD1	TRBJ2-1	-
CASSQTGSTSTDTQYF	TGTGCCAGCAGCCAGACAGGCTCCACTAGCACAGATACGCAGTATTTT	TRBV27	-	TRBJ2-3	-
CASSVAGSQVNIQYF	TGTGCCAGCAGCGTAGCTGGAAGCCAGGTCAACATTCAGTACTTC	TRBV9	-	TRBJ2-4	-